One sample yielded the 31 T cell receptor beta chains listed below, sequenced in a study of blood T cell repertoires in COVID-19. The protocol was immunoSEQ multiplex PCR, while the TCRdb copy is restricted to in-frame clones and leaves out a portion. Here the sample spans about 340,000 clones, about 86% being singletons. Sequenced input: peripheral blood. These receptors originate from a young man with active or convalescent COVID-19.

The CDR3 bases are TGTGCCAGCAGCTCCATTAGCGGGGTAGGGCCAGATACGCAGTATTTT. It specifies CASSSISGVGPDTQYF. V gene TRBV11-2 combines with J gene TRBJ2-3; 8 bases fit TRBD2. Trimming at V came to 4 bases and at J to 4 bases, leaving 10 bases not matched to a gene. CDR1 and CDR2 (germline): SGHAT, FQNNGV. CDR3 size: 16 residues.

This clone has just one count. V and J are TRBV12-5 and TRBJ2-2; tentatively, D is TRBD1 (6 bases). V lost 6 bases and J lost 5, with 13 bases in between. The CDR3 is 14 residues long. CDR1 and CDR2 (germline): LGHNT, FRNRAP. CDR3 residues: CASGLTGSTGELFF. CDR3 DNA: TGTGCTAGTGGGTTAACAGGGAGTACCGGGGAGCTGTTTTTT.

The chain joins TRBV9 to TRBJ2-1, with 9 bases identical to TRBD2. The V and J ends lost 0 bases and 1 base, in that order; junction bases with no gene match: 8. This CDR3 is 18 amino acids long. Germline V CDR1 and CDR2: SGDLS, YYNGEE. The CDR3 nucleotides read TGTGCCAGCAGCGTAGATTTAAGCGGGGGGCGTTCCTACAATGAGCAGTTCTTC. Amino acid sequence: CASSVDLSGGRSYNEQFF.

This clone was counted a single time. The gene calls are TRBV5-1 and TRBJ2-2, with D maybe TRBD2 (5 bases). The CDR3 runs 16 residues. Germline lookup yields CDR1 SGHRS and CDR2 YFSETQ. V lost 4 bases and J lost 4, with 17 bases in between. In nucleotides, the CDR3 is TGCGCCAGCAGCCGGGGTGGCAGAACCGGCACCGGGGAGCTGTTTTTT. Protein product: CASSRGGRTGTGELFF.

As to this clone: The conserved phenylalanine or tryptophan is not found at the CDR3 terminus, so this likely reflects a read error. The limits of the CDR3 on the DNA are not certain, so only TCRdb's listed CDR3 is given. V and J are TRBV19 and TRBJ1-4. Inclusive of both ends, the CDR3 amounts to 11 amino acids. Germline-derived CDR1 and CDR2 are LNHDA and SQIVND (reference sequence). Here the CDR3 reads CASSPREDKGL.

V usage is TRBV28 and J usage is TRBJ1-1; no clear D gene. The ends were cut back, 8 bases at V and 6 bases at J, with 16 bases in the middle. The CDR3 extends over 13 amino acids. The germline V gene encodes CDR1 MDHEN and CDR2 SYDVKM. The CDR3 nucleotides read TGTGCCAGCTCTCCGGTTCTCTCGGCTGAAGCTTTCTTT. The encoded protein is CASSPVLSAEAFF.

The rearrangement joins TRBV11-2 to TRBJ2-5, with TRBD2 identical over 8 bases. CDR3 length: 14 residues. The germline CDR1 and CDR2 sequences are SGHAT and FQNNGV. J lost 5 bases, V lost 1 base, and 3 bases had no gene match. CDR3 nucleotide sequence: TGTGCCAGCAGCTTAGTACTAGCGGCCGAGACCCAGTACTTC. Amino acid sequence: CASSLVLAAETQYF.

The CDR3 coding sequence is TGTGCCAGCAGTGGGACTCCGAACACTGAAGCTTTCTTT. Translating it yields CASSGTPNTEAFF. The J gene is TRBJ1-1, the V gene TRBV3-1 (or the pseudogene TRBV3-2), with a weak D call TRBD1 (5 bases). The CDR3 runs to 13 residues. From germline, CDR1 is LGHDT and CDR2 YNNKEL (reference sequence). Trimming took 6 bases from V and 1 from J, leaving 9 bases between them.

This clone was seen more than once but under ten times. This chain connects TRBV3-1 (or the pseudogene TRBV3-2) to TRBJ2-7, with a weak D call TRBD1 (5 bases). V was shortened by 1 base and J by 4 bases, with 17 bases between the two germline ends. The V gene's germline CDR1 is LGHDT and CDR2 YNNKEL (reference sequence). The CDR3 covers 16 residues. CDR3 nucleotides: TGTGCCAGCAGCCAAGGTACGGGCAGGGTCAGTTACGAGCAGTACTTC. It translates to CASSQGTGRVSYEQYF.

V and J are TRBV3-1 (or the pseudogene TRBV3-2) and TRBJ2-5; maybe TRBD1 (5 bases). Per the germline V gene, CDR1 is LGHDT and CDR2 is YNNKEL (reference sequence). The CDR3 runs to 14 residues. Trimming cost V 3 bases and J 7 bases, with 15 bases left between them. The CDR3 DNA is TGTGCCAGCAGCCAGGTGGCTATAAGGGGGACCCAGTACTTC. It encodes CASSQVAIRGTQYF.

V usage is TRBV11-2 and J usage is TRBJ2-5, with TRBD1 matching over 9 bases. The CDR3 length is 15 residues. V lost 1 base and J lost 1; bases outside the gene matches: 1. The V gene's germline CDR1 is SGHAT and CDR2 FQNNGV. The CDR3 sequence is CASSLGDRVQETQYF. DNA of the CDR3: TGTGCCAGCAGCTTAGGGGACAGGGTCCAAGAGACCCAGTACTTC. The entire variable domain, with the rest obtained from reference TRBV11-2 and TRBJ2-5, is as follows: EAGVAQSPRYKIIEKRQSVAFWCNPISGHATLYWYQQILGQGPKLLIQFQNNGVVDDSQLPKDRFSAERLKGVDSTLKIQPAKLEDSAVYLCASSLGDRVQETQYFGPGTRLLVL.

This clone was counted a few times. The V and J genes are TRBV7-9 and TRBJ1-2, with D unclear. The length of the CDR3 is 15 residues. V shed 5 bases and J shed 5 bases, with 18 bases lying between them. Germline lookup yields CDR1 SEHNR and CDR2 FQNEAQ (reference sequence). In DNA form, the CDR3 reads TGTGCCAGCAGCGACACAACCTCGGTTGGGTATGGCTACACCTTC. The encoded protein is CASSDTTSVGYGYTF.

The chain joins TRBV10-2 to TRBJ2-3, with D unclear. This CDR3 has 12 residues. Germline CDR1 reads WSHSY; CDR2 reads SAAADI. V gave up 0 bases and J gave up 6 bases, with 4 bases separating them. This chain's CDR3 is CASSESRDTQYF. In DNA, the CDR3 is TGCGCCAGCAGTGAGTCCCGGGATACGCAGTATTTT.

The chain employs TRBV5-1 and TRBJ1-6; 8 bases are a match to TRBD1. Trimming at V came to 4 bases and at J to 10 bases, leaving 10 bases not matched to a gene. The CDR3 runs to 15 residues. Germline V lookup: CDR1 SGHRS, CDR2 YFSETQ. CDR3 residues: CASSPVDRGGSPLHF. The CDR3 coding sequence is TGCGCCAGCAGCCCGGTTGACAGGGGAGGATCACCCCTCCACTTT.

This clone was seen a handful of times. The chain combines TRBV7-2 with TRBJ1-6; 9 nucleotides align to TRBD1. The CDR3 loop spans 15 amino acids. J gave up 9 bases and V 5 bases, and 8 bases lay outside the gene matches. The V gene's germline CDR1 is SGHTA and CDR2 FQGNSA. CDR3 sequence (DNA): TGTGCCAGCAGCCTCGACAGGGGGAGTCGTTCACCCCTCCACTTT. It codes for CASSLDRGSRSPLHF. Variable domain in full (rest from reference TRBV7-2 and TRBJ1-6): GAGVSQSPSNKVTEKGKDVELRCDPISGHTALYWYRQSLGQGLEFLIYFQGNSAPDKSGLPSDRFSAERTGGSVSTLTIQRTQQEDSAVYLCASSLDRGSRSPLHFGNGTRLTVT.

The V call is TRBV7-3, the J call TRBJ2-2, with 7 bases aligning to TRBD1. The germline CDR1 and CDR2 sequences are SGHTA and FQGTGA. The ends lost 4 bases at V and 2 bases at J; junction bases unmatched: 7. The CDR3 spans 16 residues. The CDR3 DNA reads as TGTGCCAGCAGCTCCACGACAGGGTTTAACACCGGGGAGCTGTTTTTT. It encodes CASSSTTGFNTGELFF.

This clone occurred a few times. The chain uses TRBV28 and TRBJ2-6; 8 nucleotides line up with TRBD1. V lost 6 bases and J lost 0; bases outside the gene matches: 7. The CDR3 extends over 17 amino acids. CDR1 and CDR2 (germline): MDHEN, SYDVKM. CDR3 residues: CASSHRGDLSGANVLTF. CDR3 in DNA: TGTGCCAGCAGCCACAGGGGGGACCTCTCTGGGGCCAACGTCCTGACTTTC.

The chain carries TRBV19 and TRBJ2-2; 7 bases align to TRBD1. Germline V gives CDR1 LNHDA, CDR2 SQIVND (reference sequence). V lost 7 bases, J lost 4 bases, and 9 bases stayed unmatched. The CDR3 runs to 15 residues. CDR3 in amino acids: CASKTLDRFTGELFF. The CDR3, as DNA: TGTGCCAGTAAAACCCTGGACAGGTTCACCGGGGAGCTGTTTTTT.

The chain employs TRBV23-1 and TRBJ2-7, with D unresolved. TRBV23-1 is an ORF; its function is uncertain. The CDR3 covers 11 residues. V dropped 6 bases and J dropped 3 bases, with 6 bases sitting between them. The CDR3 sequence: CASRGFYEQYF. The CDR3 nucleotides read TGCGCCAGCAGGGGCTTCTACGAGCAGTACTTC.

V gene TRBV30 combines with J gene TRBJ2-3; 11 nucleotides align to TRBD2. This CDR3 is built from 16 residues. V was clipped by 4 bases and J by 4 bases; unmatched bases: 10. Germline CDR1 is GTSNPN and CDR2 is SVGIG (reference sequence). CDR3 nucleotides: TGTGCCTGGACAACCGGACTAGCGGGTCGGGCAGATACGCAGTATTTT. Translating gives CAWTTGLAGRADTQYF.

The gene calls are TRBV11-2 and TRBJ2-7, with D perhaps matching TRBD1 (6 bases). Per the germline V gene, CDR1 is SGHAT and CDR2 is FQNNGV. CDR3 length equals 14 residues. V lost 5 bases and J 3 bases, leaving 14 bases between the germline ends. The CDR3 protein is CASSLGHSSYEQYF. Written as DNA, the CDR3 is TGTGCCAGCAGCCTGGGACACTCCAGCTACGAGCAGTACTTC.

The chain recombines TRBV6-2 or TRBV6-3 with TRBJ2-7; 7 bases map to TRBD1. The CDR3 runs to 15 residues. Trimming at V came to 2 bases and at J to 2 bases, leaving 6 bases not matched to a gene. Per the germline V gene, CDR1 is MNHEY and CDR2 is SVGEGT. The DNA for the CDR3 is TGTGCCAGCAGTTACCTACAGGGGTTCCCCTACGAGCAGTACTTC. Encoded protein: CASSYLQGFPYEQYF.

The chain couples TRBV10-3 to TRBJ2-7, with a weak D call TRBD2 (5 bases). Deletions cut 0 bases from V and 6 bases from J, with 15 bases between. This CDR3 region has 15 residues. Germline CDR1 ENHRY, CDR2 SYGVKD. Written as DNA, the CDR3 is TGTGCCATCAGTGAGTCGACTGTGGCAAGCGGCGAGCAGTACTTC. Translating gives CAISESTVASGEQYF.

The genes are TRBV27 and TRBJ1-1, with 8 bases fitting TRBD1. Germline V gives CDR1 MNHEY, CDR2 SMNVEV (reference sequence). This CDR3 region has 15 residues. V shed 5 bases, J shed 1 base, and the junction held 6 bases outside the gene matches. The CDR3 protein is CASSLDRGPNTEAFF. The DNA of the CDR3 is TGTGCCAGCAGTCTAGACAGGGGACCGAACACTGAAGCTTTCTTT.

This chain links TRBV7-8 with TRBJ2-1; 8 bases agree with TRBD2. V was pared by 0 bases and J by 4 bases, with 2 bases of the junction left unmatched. The CDR3 contains 15 residues. Germline values: CDR1 SGHVS, CDR2 FQNEAQ. The CDR3 region is CASSLAASGYNEQFF. DNA for the CDR3: TGTGCCAGCAGCTTAGCGGCTAGCGGGTACAATGAGCAGTTCTTC.

This chain connects TRBV11-2 to TRBJ1-3, with 7 positions matching TRBD1. V lost 0 bases and J lost 2; bases outside the gene matches: 1. Germline CDR1 and CDR2: SGHAT and FQNNGV. The CDR3 contains 15 residues. The CDR3 DNA sequence: TGTGCCAGCAGCTTAGATCAGGGGGCTGGAAACACCATATATTTT. Translation gives CASSLDQGAGNTIYF.

The rearrangement joins TRBV6-5 to TRBJ1-2; possibly TRBD1 for D (5 bases). V was trimmed by 7 bases and J by 6 bases, leaving 18 bases between them. This CDR3 is built from 14 residues. The germline V gene encodes CDR1 MNHEY and CDR2 SVGAGI. In nucleotides, the CDR3 is TGTGCCAGCACCTCTCTCCGCCAGGGCCATGGCTACACCTTC. This encodes CASTSLRQGHGYTF.

This chain uses TRBV7-3 with TRBJ2-1; the D gene is possibly TRBD2 (6 bases). Germline CDR1 SGHTA, CDR2 FQGTGA. The CDR3 length is 13 residues. V lost 5 bases, J lost 10 bases, and 15 bases lay in between. DNA of the CDR3: TGTGCCAGCAGCGGGACTCCAGAAACAGAGCAGTTCTTC. This translates into CASSGTPETEQFF.

The chain recombines TRBV2 with TRBJ1-4; D gene uncertain. Trimming removed 5 bases at V and 7 bases at J, with 14 bases between. The CDR3 consists of 14 residues. CDR1 is SNHLY and CDR2 is FYNNEI in the germline V gene. This chain's CDR3 is CASSRPREGEKLFF. In DNA, the CDR3 is TGTGCCAGCAGTAGACCCCGGGAGGGTGAAAAACTGTTTTTT.

CDR3 sequence (DNA): TGTGCCAGCAGCGTAAGCTCCGGACAGGGGATTACAAACTATGGCTACACCTTC. This encodes CASSVSSGQGITNYGYTF. The rearrangement uses TRBV9 and TRBJ1-2; 9 bases map to TRBD1. The junction had 12 bases not matched to a gene; V was cut back by 1 base and J by 2 bases. Germline V gives CDR1 SGDLS, CDR2 YYNGEE. The CDR3 consists of 18 residues.

V is TRBV25-1 and J is TRBJ1-2; D unclear. CDR1 and CDR2 from the germline V gene are MGHDK and SYGVNS. The CDR3 has 12 amino acids. V shed 7 bases and J shed 7 bases, with 13 bases lying between them. The CDR3 here is CASKGGNGGYTF. CDR3 DNA: TGTGCCAGCAAAGGAGGGAACGGTGGCTACACCTTC.